Ten or more counts support the clone carrying this T cell receptor (beta chain). The data belong to a study of neurological immune-mediated disorders. The CDR3 totals 14 residues. In germline, CDR1 is SGHRS, CDR2 YFSETQ. The germline V and J ends were trimmed by 10 bases and 4 bases, with 17 bases remaining between them. This sample's time point: longitudinal time-point 2. TCRdb recomputed calls from the 5' RACE reads with MiXCR, one row per CDR3 protein. The sample has 81,000 or so distinct CDR3 sequences, over 10% seen once; the top ten hold approximately 4.5%. Material: PBMCs. This chain joins TRBV5-1 and TRBJ2-2; D tentatively reads TRBD1 or TRBD2 (5 bases each). This sequence was found in a female donor with HTLV-1-associated myelopathy (HAM/TSP). The CDR3 spells CAAGDQGATGELFF. For the CDR3, the DNA is TGCGCCGCCGGAGACCAGGGAGCCACCGGGGAGCTGTTTTTT.